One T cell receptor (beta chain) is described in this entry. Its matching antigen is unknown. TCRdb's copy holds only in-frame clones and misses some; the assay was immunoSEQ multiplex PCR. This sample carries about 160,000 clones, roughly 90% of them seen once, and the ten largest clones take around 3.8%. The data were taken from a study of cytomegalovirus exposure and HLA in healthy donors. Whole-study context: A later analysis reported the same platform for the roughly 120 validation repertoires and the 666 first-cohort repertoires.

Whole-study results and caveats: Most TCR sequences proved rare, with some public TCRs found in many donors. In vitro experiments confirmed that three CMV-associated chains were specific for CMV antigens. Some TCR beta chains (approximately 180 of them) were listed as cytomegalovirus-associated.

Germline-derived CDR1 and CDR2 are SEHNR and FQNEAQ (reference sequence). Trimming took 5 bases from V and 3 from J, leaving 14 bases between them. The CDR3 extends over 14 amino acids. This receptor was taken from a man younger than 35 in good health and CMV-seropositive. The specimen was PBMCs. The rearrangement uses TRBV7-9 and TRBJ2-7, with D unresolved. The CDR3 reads CASSPRRFIYEQYF. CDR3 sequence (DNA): TGTGCCAGCAGCCCCCGCAGGTTCATCTACGAGCAGTACTTC.